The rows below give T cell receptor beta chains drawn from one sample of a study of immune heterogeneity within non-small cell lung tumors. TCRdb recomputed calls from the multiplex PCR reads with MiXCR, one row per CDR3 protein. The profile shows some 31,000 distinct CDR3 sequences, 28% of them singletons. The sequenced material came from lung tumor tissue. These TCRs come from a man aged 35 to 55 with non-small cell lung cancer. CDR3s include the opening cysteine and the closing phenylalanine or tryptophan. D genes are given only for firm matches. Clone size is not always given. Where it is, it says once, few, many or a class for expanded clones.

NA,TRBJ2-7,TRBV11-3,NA,TGTGCCATCAGCTTATCTTCCTACGAGCAGTACTTC,CAISLSSYEQYF
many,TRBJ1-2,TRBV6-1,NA,TGTGCCAGCAGTGAGGCAGGGTCTAACTATGGCTACACCTTC,CASSEAGSNYGYTF
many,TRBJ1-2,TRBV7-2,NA,TGTGCCAGCAGCTTAATGCTGGCGGGGCAGGGTTATGGCTACACCTTC,CASSLMLAGQGYGYTF
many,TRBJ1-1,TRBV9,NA,TGTGCCAGCAGCGTAAGGGAAAGAGGGACTGAAGCTTTCTTT,CASSVRERGTEAFF
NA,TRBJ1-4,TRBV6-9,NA,TGTGCCAGCAGTTCCCTGGGGGGTAATGAAAAACTGTTTTTT,CASSSLGGNEKLFF
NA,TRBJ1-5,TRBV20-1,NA,TGCAGTGCTAGGGGGGACCCCACTCAGCCCCCCCATTTT,CSARGDPTQPPHF
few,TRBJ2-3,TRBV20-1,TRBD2,TGCAGTGCTTGGACTAGCGGGAGGGCAAGCACAGATACGCAGTATTTT,CSAWTSGRASTDTQYF
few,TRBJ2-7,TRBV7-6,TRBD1,TGTGCCAGCAGCCGGCCTCACGGGGCAGGGGGCGCCTACGAGCAGTACTTC,CASSRPHGAGGAYEQYF
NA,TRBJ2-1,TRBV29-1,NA,TGCAGCGTGAGCATAAACTACAATGAGCAGTTCTTC,CSVSINYNEQFF
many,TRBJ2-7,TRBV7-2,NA,TGTGCCAGCAGCTTAAGCGGTCACGGACACTACGAGCAGTACTTC,CASSLSGHGHYEQYF
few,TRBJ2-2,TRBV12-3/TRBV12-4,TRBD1,TGTGCCAGCAGTTTACAGGGGGCGAGTCTCGGGGAGCTGTTTTTT,CASSLQGASLGELFF
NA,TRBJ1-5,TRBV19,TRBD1,TGTGCCAGTAGTCCACAGGGGCAGGGGAGCAATCAGCCCCAGCATTTT,CASSPQGQGSNQPQHF
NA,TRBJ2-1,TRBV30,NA,TGTGCCTGGGACACCGGGACTTACGGCTCCTACAATGAGCAGTTCTTC,CAWDTGTYGSYNEQFF
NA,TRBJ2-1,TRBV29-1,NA,TGCAGCGTTGAATGGGGGAAACAAATGGGCCGGTGGGATGAGCAGTTCTTC,CSVEWGKQMGRWDEQFF
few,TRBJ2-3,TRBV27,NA,TGTGCCAGCAGTTTAGCAGGTACAGATACGCAGTATTTT,CASSLAGTDTQYF
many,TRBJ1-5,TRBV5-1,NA,TGCGCCAGCAGCTTGAACGGCGCTAGCAATCAGCCCCAGCATTTT,CASSLNGASNQPQHF
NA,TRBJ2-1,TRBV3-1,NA,TGTGCCAGCAGCCAAGTTCGAGGGGTGAATGAGCAGTTCTTC,CASSQVRGVNEQFF
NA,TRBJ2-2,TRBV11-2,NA,TGTGCCAGCAGCTTAGAGCCGAACACCGGGGAGCTGTTTTTT,CASSLEPNTGELFF
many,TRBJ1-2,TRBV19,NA,TGTGCCAGTACCCAAGACAGGATCCTCGATGGCTACACCTTC,CASTQDRILDGYTF
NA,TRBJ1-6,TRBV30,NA,TGTGCCTGGAGTGTCCGGGCAGGGGTGGCGAACTATAATTCACCCCTCCACTTT,CAWSVRAGVANYNSPLHF
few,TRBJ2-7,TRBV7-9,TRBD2,TGTGCCAGCAGCTTAGGCGGGAGCCCCTACGAGCAGTACTTC,CASSLGGSPYEQYF
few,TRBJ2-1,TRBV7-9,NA,TGTGCCAGCGGCCCGGGTGAGCAGTTCTTC,CASGPGEQFF
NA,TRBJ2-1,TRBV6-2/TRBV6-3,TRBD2,TGTGCCAGCATTCGGGGAGCGGGAGGCTACAATGAGCAGTTCTTC,CASIRGAGGYNEQFF
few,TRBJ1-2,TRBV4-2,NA,TGTGCCAGCAGCCAAGAAGGCCAAGACAACTATGGCTACACCTTC,CASSQEGQDNYGYTF
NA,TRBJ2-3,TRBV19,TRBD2,TGTGCCAGTAGTATTCGCCTCCCGGGACAGCGGGGAGCGGGAGGGACAGATACGAAGTATTTT,CASSIRLPGQRGAGGTDTKYF
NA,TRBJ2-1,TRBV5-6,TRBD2,TGTGCCAGCAGCCCCCCTAGGACTAGCGGGTATTACAATGAGCAGTTCTTC,CASSPPRTSGYYNEQFF
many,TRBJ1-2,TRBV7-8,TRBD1,TGTGCCAGCAGCTTAGGCCGAAGACAGGGGTCGGGCTACACCTTC,CASSLGRRQGSGYTF
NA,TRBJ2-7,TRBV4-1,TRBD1,TGCGCCAGCAGCCAAGGGTACCCCGGGACAGGCCTCTACGAGCAGTACTTC,CASSQGYPGTGLYEQYF
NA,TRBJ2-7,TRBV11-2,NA,TGTGCCAGCAGCTTTCCGGGGACATTGCTGGAGCAGTACTTC,CASSFPGTLLEQYF
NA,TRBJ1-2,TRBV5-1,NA,TGCGCCAGCAGCTTGAGTTCAGGGACCTATGGCTACACCTTC,CASSLSSGTYGYTF
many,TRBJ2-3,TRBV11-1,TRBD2,TGTGCCAGCAGGTCAACTAGCGGGAGGTGGGATGATACGCAGTATTTT,CASRSTSGRWDDTQYF
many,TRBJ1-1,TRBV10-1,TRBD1,TGCGCCAGCAGGACCCCAGGGGGCGAGCGCACTGAAGCTTTCTTT,CASRTPGGERTEAFF
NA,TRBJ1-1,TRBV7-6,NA,TGTGCCAGCAGCCGAGGGGGGGATGTAGTCACTGAAGCTTTCTTT,CASSRGGDVVTEAFF
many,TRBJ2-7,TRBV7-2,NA,TGTGCCAGCAGCCCTGGGGGCCCCGGCGAGCAGTACTTC,CASSPGGPGEQYF
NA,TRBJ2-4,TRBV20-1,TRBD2,TGCAGTGCCAGGAATAGCGGGAACAACATTCAGTACTTC,CSARNSGNNIQYF
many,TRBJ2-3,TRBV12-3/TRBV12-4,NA,TGTGCCAGCAGTTTGGCGACTGGGTCCACAGATACGCAGTATTTT,CASSLATGSTDTQYF
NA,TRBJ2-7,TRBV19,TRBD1,TGTGCCACTAGTCCCCGACAGGGGGCTGGGCAGCAGTACTTC,CATSPRQGAGQQYF
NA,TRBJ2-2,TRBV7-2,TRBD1,TGTGCCATCAGCTACCGTACGGACAGGGCAACCGGGGAGCTGTTTTTT,CAISYRTDRATGELFF
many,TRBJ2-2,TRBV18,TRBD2,TGTGCCAGCTCACCCCGACTAGCGGGGGCGGGAAACACCGGGGAGCTGTTTTTT,CASSPRLAGAGNTGELFF
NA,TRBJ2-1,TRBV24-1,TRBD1,TGTGCCACCATTTATCCAGGACAGGGGGCTAATGAGCAGTTCTTC,CATIYPGQGANEQFF
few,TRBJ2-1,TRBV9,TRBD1,TGTGCCAGCAGCCCCACGGACAGGTACAATGAGCAGTTCTTC,CASSPTDRYNEQFF
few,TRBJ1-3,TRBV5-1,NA,TGCGCCAGCAGCTTGGACCCAGGAGGCTCTGGAAACACCATATATTTT,CASSLDPGGSGNTIYF
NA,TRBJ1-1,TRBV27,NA,TGTGGATGGGGGGGAGTACGTGAATCTTTCTTT,CGWGGVRESFF
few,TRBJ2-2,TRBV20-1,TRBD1,TGCAGTGCTCTCGACAGGGGAGGCGCCGGGGAGCTGTTTTTT,CSALDRGGAGELFF
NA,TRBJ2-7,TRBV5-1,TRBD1,TGCGCCAGCAACTACGGACAGGGAGTCGAGCAGTACTTC,CASNYGQGVEQYF